A single sample is the source of the 10 T cell receptor beta chains below, sequenced in a study of T cell responses to AZD1222 COVID-19 vaccine. Method: immunoSEQ multiplex PCR; TCRdb's copy keeps in-frame clones and lacks some. Among approximately 150,000 clones listed, roughly nine tenths were seen once. The material was peripheral blood, obtained on day 0 of AZD1222 vaccination. The receptors stem from an adult in good health.

The chain couples TRBV2 to TRBJ2-7; D possibly corresponds to TRBD1 (5 bases). Germline CDR1 and CDR2: SNHLY and FYNNEI. This CDR3 is built from 16 residues. V was cut by 6 bases and J by 1 base, with 19 bases left in between. CDR3 amino acids: CASSERGRGGSYEQYF. The CDR3 DNA follows: TGTGCCAGCAGCGAAAGGGGAAGGGGTGGATCCTACGAGCAGTACTTC.

The CDR3 protein is CASSQELRGYNEQFF. In DNA form, the CDR3 reads TGTGCCAGCAGCCAAGAGTTGAGGGGATACAATGAGCAGTTCTTC. This chain links TRBV3-1 (or the pseudogene TRBV3-2) with TRBJ2-1, with D perhaps being TRBD1 or TRBD2 (5 bases each). Trimming removed 0 bases at V and 4 bases at J, with 10 bases between. The germline CDR1 and CDR2 sequences are LGHDT and YNNKEL (reference sequence). The length of the CDR3 is 15 residues.

V gene TRBV4-1 combines with J gene TRBJ1-6, with 11 nucleotides matching TRBD1. After removal of 1 base from V and 5 bases from J, the junction contained 7 bases not matched to a gene. Germline V gives CDR1 MGHRA, CDR2 YSYEKL. The CDR3 is 18 amino acids. CDR3 loop: CASSQVRTGGQNNSPLHF. In DNA, the CDR3 is TGCGCCAGCAGCCAAGTAAGGACAGGGGGCCAAAATAATTCACCCCTCCACTTT.

The chain carries TRBV2 and TRBJ2-2; weak D call: TRBD2 (5 bases). The CDR3 covers 15 residues. CDR1 is SNHLY, CDR2 FYNNEI, per germline. V dropped 4 bases and J dropped 1 base, with 10 bases sitting between them. In DNA form, the CDR3 reads TGTGCCAGCAGTGGCGGACTGCAGAACACCGGGGAGCTGTTTTTT. This codes for CASSGGLQNTGELFF.

V usage is TRBV30 and J usage is TRBJ2-7; TRBD1 matches 8 bases. Germline V CDR1 and CDR2: GTSNPN, SVGIG (reference sequence). J was trimmed by 2 bases and V by 7 bases; bases with no gene match: 4. The length of the CDR3 is 12 residues. CDR3 coding DNA: TGTGCCTCCCGGACAGGGCCCTACGAGCAGTACTTC. Residues: CASRTGPYEQYF.

The V call is TRBV18, the J call TRBJ2-3; no reliable D call. Germline CDR1 reads KGHSH; CDR2 reads LQKENI. CDR3 length: 15 amino acids. The ends were cut back, 6 bases at V and 5 bases at J, with 18 bases in the middle. CDR3 residues: CASSPGQPILDTQYF. DNA of the CDR3: TGTGCCAGCTCCCCCGGGCAGCCGATCCTAGATACGCAGTATTTT.

This clone was observed a single time. The V gene is TRBV6-2 or TRBV6-3, the J gene TRBJ1-5; TRBD1 matches at 10 bases. J was trimmed by 5 bases and V by 2 bases; bases with no gene match: 9. CDR1 is MNHEY, CDR2 SVGEGT, per germline. This CDR3 contains 17 residues. The CDR3 coding sequence is TGTGCCAGCAGTTACGCAGGGACAGGGGTACGCGATCAGCCCCAGCATTTT. Translating gives CASSYAGTGVRDQPQHF.

The chain is built from TRBV11-2 and TRBJ2-5, with 7 bases lining up with TRBD1. CDR3 length: 14 amino acids. Germline V gene lookup returns CDR1 SGHAT and CDR2 FQNNGV. J lost 1 base, V lost 5 bases, and 4 bases had no gene match. In DNA form, the CDR3 reads TGTGCCAGCAGCCTCGGGACAGTCCAAGAGACCCAGTACTTC. This codes for CASSLGTVQETQYF.

The chain couples TRBV19 to TRBJ1-2, with 7 bases lining up with TRBD1. V lost 10 bases, J lost 2 bases, and 7 bases stayed unmatched. Germline V CDR1 and CDR2: LNHDA, SQIVND (reference sequence). The CDR3 consists of 13 residues. In nucleotides, the CDR3 is TGTGCCACCAGGACAGGCGCGAACTATGGCTACACCTTC. This sequence encodes CATRTGANYGYTF. Using reference TRBV19 and TRBJ1-2 for the parts outside the CDR3, the full variable domain is DGGITQSPKYLFRKEGQNVTLSCEQNLNHDAMYWYRQDPGQGLRLIYYSQIVNDFQKGDIAEGYSVSREKKESFPLTVTSAQKNPTAFYLCATRTGANYGYTFGSGTRLTVV.

CDR3 coding DNA: TGTGCCAGCAGTTACCCTCGTAAGATTATGAACACTGAAGCTTTCTTT. As protein: CASSYPRKIMNTEAFF. This chain connects TRBV6-2 or TRBV6-3 to TRBJ1-1; D gene unclear. The CDR3 length is 16 residues. The germline gives CDR1 MNHEY, CDR2 SVGEGT. V was shortened by 2 bases and J by 0 bases, with 13 bases between the two germline ends.